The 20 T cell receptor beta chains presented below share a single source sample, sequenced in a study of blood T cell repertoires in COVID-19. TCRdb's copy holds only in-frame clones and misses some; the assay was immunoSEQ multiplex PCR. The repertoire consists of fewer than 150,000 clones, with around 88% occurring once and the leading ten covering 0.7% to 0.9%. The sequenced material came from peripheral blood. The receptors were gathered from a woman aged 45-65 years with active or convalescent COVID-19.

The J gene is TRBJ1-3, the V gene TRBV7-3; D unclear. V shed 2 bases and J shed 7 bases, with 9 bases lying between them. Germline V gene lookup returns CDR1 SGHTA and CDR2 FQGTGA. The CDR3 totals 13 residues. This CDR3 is CASSLAFGNTIYF. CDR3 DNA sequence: TGTGCCAGCAGCTTAGCGTTCGGGAACACCATATATTTT.

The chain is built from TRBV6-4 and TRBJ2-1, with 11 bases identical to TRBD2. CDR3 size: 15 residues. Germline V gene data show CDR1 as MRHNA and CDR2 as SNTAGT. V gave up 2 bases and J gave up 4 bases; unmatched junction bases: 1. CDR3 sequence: CASSDRLAGYNEQFF. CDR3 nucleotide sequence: TGTGCCAGCAGTGACCGACTAGCGGGGTACAATGAGCAGTTCTTC.

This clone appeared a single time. The CDR3 nucleotides read TGTGCCAGCAGCTTAGGGCACCTTGGGGGTGGCGGGAGTAGTCGGGAGCAGTACTTC. This translates into CASSLGHLGGGGSSREQYF. J is TRBJ2-7 and V is TRBV7-6, with TRBD2 matching over 7 bases. The germline V gene encodes CDR1 SGHVS and CDR2 FNYEAQ. The CDR3 contains 19 residues. V was clipped by 1 base and J by 7 bases; unmatched bases: 22.

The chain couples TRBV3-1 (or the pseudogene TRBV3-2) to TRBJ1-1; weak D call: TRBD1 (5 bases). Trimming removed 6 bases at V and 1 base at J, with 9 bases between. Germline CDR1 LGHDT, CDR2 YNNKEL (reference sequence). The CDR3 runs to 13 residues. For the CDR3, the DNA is TGTGCCAGCAGAGCGACAGCGAACACTGAAGCTTTCTTT. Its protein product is CASRATANTEAFF.

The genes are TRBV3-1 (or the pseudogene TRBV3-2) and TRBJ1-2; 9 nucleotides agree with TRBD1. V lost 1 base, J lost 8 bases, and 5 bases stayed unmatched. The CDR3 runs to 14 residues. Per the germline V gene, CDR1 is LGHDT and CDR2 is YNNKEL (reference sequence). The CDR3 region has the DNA TGTGCCAGCAGCCAAGGACAGGGGGGACGGGGCTACACCTTC. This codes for CASSQGQGGRGYTF.

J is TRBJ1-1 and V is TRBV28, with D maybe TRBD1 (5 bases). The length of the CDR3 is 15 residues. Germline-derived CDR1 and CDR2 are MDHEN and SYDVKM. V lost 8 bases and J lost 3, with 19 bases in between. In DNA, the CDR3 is TGTGCCAGCCTTGGAGGAGGGGCTGGGTACACTGAAGCTTTCTTT. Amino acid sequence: CASLGGGAGYTEAFF.

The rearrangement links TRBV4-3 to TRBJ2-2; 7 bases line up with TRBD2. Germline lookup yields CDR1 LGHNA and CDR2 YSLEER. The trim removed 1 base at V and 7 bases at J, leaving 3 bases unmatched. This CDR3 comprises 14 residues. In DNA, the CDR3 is TGCGCCAGCAGCCAAGTTACGGGGGGCGGGGAGCTGTTTTTT. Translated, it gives CASSQVTGGGELFF.

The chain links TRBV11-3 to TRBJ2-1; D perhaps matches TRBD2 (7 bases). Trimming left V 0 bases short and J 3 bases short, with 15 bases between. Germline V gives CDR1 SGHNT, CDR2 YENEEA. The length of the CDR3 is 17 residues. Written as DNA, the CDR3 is TGTGCCAGCAGCTTAGACCCTGAGGGGGGGGTCTACAATGAGCAGTTCTTC. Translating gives CASSLDPEGGVYNEQFF.

CDR3 sequence: CASRQPPGNTEAFF. For the CDR3, the DNA is TGTGCCAGCAGGCAACCGCCAGGGAACACTGAAGCTTTCTTT. V usage is TRBV21-1 and J usage is TRBJ1-1; TRBD1 is taken as the D call from the table, unchecked against the DNA. TRBV21-1 counts as a pseudogene. The length of the CDR3 is 14 residues.

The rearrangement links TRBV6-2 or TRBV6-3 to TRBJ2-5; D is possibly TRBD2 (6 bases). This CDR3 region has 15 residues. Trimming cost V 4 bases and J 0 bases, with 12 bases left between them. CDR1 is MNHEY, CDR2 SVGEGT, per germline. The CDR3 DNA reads TGTGCCAGCAGTTCCCCCCGGGACTACCAAGAGACCCAGTACTTC. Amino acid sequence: CASSSPRDYQETQYF.

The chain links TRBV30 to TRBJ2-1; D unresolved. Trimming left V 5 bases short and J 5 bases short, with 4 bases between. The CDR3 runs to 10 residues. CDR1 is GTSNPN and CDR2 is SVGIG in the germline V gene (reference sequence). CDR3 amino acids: CAWGNNEQFF. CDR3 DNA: TGTGCCTGGGGTAACAATGAGCAGTTCTTC.

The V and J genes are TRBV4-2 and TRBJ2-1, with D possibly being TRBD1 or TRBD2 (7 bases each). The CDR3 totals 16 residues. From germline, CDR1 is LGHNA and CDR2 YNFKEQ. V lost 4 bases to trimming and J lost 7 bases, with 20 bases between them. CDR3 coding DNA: TGTGCCAGCAGCCCAGAGGGGGCTAGCGGAGGTAATGAGCAGTTCTTC. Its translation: CASSPEGASGGNEQFF.

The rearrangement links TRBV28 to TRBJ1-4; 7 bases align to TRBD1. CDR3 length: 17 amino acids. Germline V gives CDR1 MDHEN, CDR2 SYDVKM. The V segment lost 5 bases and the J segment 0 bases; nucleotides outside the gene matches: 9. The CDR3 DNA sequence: TGTGCCAGCAGTAGGACGACAGGGTTAGCAACTAATGAAAAACTGTTTTTT. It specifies CASSRTTGLATNEKLFF.

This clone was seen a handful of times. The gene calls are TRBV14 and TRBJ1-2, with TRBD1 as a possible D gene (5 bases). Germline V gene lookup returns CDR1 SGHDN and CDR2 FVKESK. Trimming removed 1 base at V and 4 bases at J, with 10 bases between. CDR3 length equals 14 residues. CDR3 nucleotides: TGTGCCAGCAGCCAAGTTCAGGGCCCCTATGGCTACACCTTC. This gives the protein CASSQVQGPYGYTF.

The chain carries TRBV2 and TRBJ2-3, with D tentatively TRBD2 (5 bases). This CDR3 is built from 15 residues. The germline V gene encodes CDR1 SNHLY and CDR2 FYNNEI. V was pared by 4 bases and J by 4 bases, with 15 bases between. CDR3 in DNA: TGTGCCAGCAGTGTACGAGAGGGCCTGTCAGATACGCAGTATTTT. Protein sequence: CASSVREGLSDTQYF.

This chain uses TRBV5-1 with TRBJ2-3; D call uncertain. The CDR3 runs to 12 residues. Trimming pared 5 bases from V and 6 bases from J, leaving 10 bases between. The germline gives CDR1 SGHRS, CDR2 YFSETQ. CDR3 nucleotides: TGCGCCAGCAGACGGTCGGAGGATACGCAGTATTTT. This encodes CASRRSEDTQYF.

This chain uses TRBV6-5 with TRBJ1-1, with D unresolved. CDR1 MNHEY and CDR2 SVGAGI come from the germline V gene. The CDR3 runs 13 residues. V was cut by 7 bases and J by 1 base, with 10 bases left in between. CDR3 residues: CASTETTNTEAFF. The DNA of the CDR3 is TGTGCCAGCACCGAAACAACGAACACTGAAGCTTTCTTT.

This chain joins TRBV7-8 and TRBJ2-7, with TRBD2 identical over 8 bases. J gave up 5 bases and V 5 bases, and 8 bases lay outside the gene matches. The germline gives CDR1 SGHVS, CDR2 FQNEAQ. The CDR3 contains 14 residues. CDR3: CASSRGGRLNEQYF. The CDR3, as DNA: TGTGCCAGCAGCCGAGGCGGGAGGCTGAACGAGCAGTACTTC.

CDR3 bases: TGTGCCAGCAGTTCGCCCGGGAAGCCCCAGCATTTT. The encoded protein is CASSSPGKPQHF. J is TRBJ1-5 and V is TRBV6-5; D call uncertain. Germline V gene sequence: CDR1 MNHEY, CDR2 SVGAGI. The CDR3 has 12 amino acids. V gave up 4 bases and J gave up 8 bases, with 9 bases separating them.

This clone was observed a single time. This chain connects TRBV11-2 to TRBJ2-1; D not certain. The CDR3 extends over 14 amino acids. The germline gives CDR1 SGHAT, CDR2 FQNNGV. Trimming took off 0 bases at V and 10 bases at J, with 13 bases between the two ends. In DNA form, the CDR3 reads TGTGCCAGCAGCTTAGAAGGCGGATTAACCGAGCAGTTCTTC. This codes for CASSLEGGLTEQFF.